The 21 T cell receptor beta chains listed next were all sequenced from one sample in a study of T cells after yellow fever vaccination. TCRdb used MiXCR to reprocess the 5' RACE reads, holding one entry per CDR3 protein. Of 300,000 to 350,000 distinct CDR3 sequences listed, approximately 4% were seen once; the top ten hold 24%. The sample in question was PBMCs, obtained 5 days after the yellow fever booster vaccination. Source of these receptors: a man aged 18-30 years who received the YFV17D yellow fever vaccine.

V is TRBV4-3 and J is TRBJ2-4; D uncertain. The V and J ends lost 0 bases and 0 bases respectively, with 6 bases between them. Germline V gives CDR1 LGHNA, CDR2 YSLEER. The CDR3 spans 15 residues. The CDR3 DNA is TGCGCCAGCAGCCAAGATGAAGTAGCCAAAAACATTCAGTACTTC. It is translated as CASSQDEVAKNIQYF.

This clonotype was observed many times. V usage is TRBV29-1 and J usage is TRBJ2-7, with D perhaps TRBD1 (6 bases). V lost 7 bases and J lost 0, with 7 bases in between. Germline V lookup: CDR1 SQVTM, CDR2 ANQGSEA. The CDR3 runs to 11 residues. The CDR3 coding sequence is TGCAGCGGAGGGGGCTCCTACGAGCAGTACTTC. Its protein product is CSGGGSYEQYF.

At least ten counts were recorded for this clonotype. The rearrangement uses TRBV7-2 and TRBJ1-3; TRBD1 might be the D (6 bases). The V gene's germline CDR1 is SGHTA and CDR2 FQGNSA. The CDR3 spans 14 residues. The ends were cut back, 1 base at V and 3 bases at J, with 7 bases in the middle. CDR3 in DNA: TGTGCCAGCAGCTTAGGAGGGGGTGGAAACACCATATATTTT. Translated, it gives CASSLGGGGNTIYF.

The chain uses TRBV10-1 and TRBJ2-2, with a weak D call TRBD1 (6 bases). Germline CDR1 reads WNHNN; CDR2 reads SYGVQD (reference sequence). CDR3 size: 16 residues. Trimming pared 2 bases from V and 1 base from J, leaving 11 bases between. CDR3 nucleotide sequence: TGCGCCAGCAGTGAGCACAGGGCGGGGAACACCGGGGAGCTGTTTTTT. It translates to CASSEHRAGNTGELFF.

The CDR3 sequence: CASSPLPGTLNYGYTF. The CDR3 DNA reads as TGTGCCAGCAGCCCGCTCCCAGGGACCCTTAACTATGGCTACACCTTC. The rearrangement joins TRBV7-2 to TRBJ1-2; TRBD1 is a possible D gene (5 bases). V lost 5 bases, J lost 1 base, and 17 bases lay in between. This CDR3 has 16 amino acids. Looked up from germline, CDR1 is SGHTA and CDR2 is FQGNSA.

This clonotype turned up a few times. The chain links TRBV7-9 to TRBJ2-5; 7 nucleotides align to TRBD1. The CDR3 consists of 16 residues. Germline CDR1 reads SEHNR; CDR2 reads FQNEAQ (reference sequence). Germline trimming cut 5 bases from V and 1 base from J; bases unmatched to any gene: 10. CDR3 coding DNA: TGTGCCAGCAGCACCGGGACAGCCCTCCTCCAAGAGACCCAGTACTTC. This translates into CASSTGTALLQETQYF.

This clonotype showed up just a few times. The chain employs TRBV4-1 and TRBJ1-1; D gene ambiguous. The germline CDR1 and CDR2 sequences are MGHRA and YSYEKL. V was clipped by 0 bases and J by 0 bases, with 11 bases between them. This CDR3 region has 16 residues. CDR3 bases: TGCGCCAGCAGCCAAGAAAGTCTGGGGATGAACACTGAAGCTTTCTTT. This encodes CASSQESLGMNTEAFF.

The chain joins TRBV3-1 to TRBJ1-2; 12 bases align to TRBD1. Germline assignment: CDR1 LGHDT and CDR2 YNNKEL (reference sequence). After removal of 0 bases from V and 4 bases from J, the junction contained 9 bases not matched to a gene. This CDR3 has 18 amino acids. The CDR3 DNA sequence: TGTGCCAGCAGCCAAGATCTCCCCGGGACAGGGGGCGCCTATGGCTACACCTTC. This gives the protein CASSQDLPGTGGAYGYTF.

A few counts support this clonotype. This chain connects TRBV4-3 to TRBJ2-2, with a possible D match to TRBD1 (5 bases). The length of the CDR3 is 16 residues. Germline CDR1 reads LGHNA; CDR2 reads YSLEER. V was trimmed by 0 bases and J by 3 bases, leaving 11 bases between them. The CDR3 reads CASSQENGRDTGELFF. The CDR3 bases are TGCGCCAGCAGCCAAGAGAACGGCAGGGACACCGGGGAGCTGTTTTTT.

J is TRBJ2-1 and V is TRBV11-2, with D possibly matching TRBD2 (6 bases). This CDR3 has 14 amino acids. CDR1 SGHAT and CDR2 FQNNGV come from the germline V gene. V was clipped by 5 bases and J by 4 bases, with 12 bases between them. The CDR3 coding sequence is TGTGCCAGCAGCACTAATGGACTATACAATGAGCAGTTCTTC. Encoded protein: CASSTNGLYNEQFF.

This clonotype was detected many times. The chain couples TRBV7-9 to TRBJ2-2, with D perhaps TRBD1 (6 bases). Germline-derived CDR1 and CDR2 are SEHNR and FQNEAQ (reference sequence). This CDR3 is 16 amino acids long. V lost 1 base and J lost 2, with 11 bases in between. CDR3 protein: CASSLVGRGNTGELFF. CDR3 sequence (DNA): TGTGCCAGCAGCTTAGTTGGCAGGGGAAACACCGGGGAGCTGTTTTTT.

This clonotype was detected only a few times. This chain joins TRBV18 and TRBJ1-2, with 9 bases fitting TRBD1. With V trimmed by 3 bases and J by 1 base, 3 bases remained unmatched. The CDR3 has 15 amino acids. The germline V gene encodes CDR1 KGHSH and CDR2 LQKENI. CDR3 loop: CASSPGQGINYGYTF. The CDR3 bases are TGTGCCAGCTCACCGGGACAGGGTATTAACTATGGCTACACCTTC. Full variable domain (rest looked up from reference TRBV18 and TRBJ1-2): NAGVMQNPRHLVRRRGQEARLRCSPMKGHSHVYWYRQLPEEGLKFMVYLQKENIIDESGMPKERFSAEFPKEGPSILRIQQVVRGDSAAYFCASSPGQGINYGYTFGSGTRLTVV.

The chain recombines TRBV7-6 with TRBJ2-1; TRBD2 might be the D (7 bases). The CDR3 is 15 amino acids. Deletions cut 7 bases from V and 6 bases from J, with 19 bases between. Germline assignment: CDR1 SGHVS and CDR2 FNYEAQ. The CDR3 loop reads CASTLGGQRGNEQFF. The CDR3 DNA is TGTGCCAGCACCTTGGGGGGGCAAAGGGGCAATGAGCAGTTCTTC.

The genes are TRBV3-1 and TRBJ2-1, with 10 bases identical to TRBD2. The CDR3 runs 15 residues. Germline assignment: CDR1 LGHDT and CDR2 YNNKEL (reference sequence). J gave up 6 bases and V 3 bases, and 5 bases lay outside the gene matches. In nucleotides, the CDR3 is TGTGCCAGCAGCCATCTAGCGGGGGCCCTCAATGAGCAGTTCTTC. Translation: CASSHLAGALNEQFF.

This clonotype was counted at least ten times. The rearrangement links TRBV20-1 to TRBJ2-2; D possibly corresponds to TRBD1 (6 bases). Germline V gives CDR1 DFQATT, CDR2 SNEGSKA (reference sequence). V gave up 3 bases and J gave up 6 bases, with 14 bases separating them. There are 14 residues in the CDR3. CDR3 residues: CSASNRVRSGELFF. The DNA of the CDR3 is TGCAGTGCTAGTAACAGGGTTAGATCCGGGGAGCTGTTTTTT.

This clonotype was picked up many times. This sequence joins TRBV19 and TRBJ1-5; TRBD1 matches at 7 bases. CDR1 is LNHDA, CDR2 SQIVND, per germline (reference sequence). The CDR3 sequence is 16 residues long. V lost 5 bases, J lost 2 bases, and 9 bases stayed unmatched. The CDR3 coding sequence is TGTGCCAGTAGTCGCAGGGGGGCGCGAGGCAATCAGCCCCAGCATTTT. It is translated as CASSRRGARGNQPQHF.

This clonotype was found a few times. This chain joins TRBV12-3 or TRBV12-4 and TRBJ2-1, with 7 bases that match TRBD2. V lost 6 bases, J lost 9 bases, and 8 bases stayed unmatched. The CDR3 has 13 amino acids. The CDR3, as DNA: TGTGCCAGCAGGAGAACTAGCGAGGCTGAGCAGTTCTTC. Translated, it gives CASRRTSEAEQFF.

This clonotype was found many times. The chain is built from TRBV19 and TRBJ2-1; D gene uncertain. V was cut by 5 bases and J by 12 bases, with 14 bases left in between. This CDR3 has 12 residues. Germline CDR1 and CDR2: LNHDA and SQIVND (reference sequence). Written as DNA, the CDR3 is TGTGCCAGTAGTCCGGCCCGCTGGGTGCAGTTCTTC. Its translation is CASSPARWVQFF.

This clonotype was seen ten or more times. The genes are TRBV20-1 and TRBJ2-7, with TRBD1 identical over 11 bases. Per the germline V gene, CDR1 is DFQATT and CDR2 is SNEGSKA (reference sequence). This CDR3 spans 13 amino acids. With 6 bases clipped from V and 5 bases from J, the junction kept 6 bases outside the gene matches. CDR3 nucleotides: TGCAGTGCCAGGGACAGGGGGAAAGACGAGCAGTACGTC. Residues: CSARDRGKDEQYV.

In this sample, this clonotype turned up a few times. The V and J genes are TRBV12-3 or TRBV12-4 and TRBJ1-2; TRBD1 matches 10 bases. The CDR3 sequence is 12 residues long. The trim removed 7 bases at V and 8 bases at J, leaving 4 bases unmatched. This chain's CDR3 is CASTGTGEGYTF. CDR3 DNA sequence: TGTGCCAGCACCGGGACAGGGGAGGGCTACACCTTC.

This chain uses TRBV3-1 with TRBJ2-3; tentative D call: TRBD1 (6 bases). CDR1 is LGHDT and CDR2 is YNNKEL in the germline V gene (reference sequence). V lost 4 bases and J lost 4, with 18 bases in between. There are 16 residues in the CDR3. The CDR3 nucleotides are TGTGCCAGCAGCCCATTCTTCCCAGGGGTGGCAGATACGCAGTATTTT. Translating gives CASSPFFPGVADTQYF.